Each of the 9 T cell receptor beta chains below was sequenced from the same sample in a study of blood T cell repertoires in COVID-19. Sequencing was performed with immunoSEQ multiplex PCR; in TCRdb, only in-frame clones are kept and a portion is missing. The sample lists approximately 70,000 clones; approximately 90% were seen once. Sequencing input: peripheral blood. All receptors derive from a man between 50 and 59 years old with COVID-19, enrolled during active disease.

The V call is TRBV9, the J call TRBJ1-3; 7 bases align to TRBD1. Germline-derived CDR1 and CDR2 are SGDLS and YYNGEE. The CDR3 totals 16 residues. After removal of 4 bases from V and 0 bases from J, the junction contained 7 bases not matched to a gene. The CDR3 bases are TGTGCCAGCAGCTCGATGTCAGGGGGCTCTGGAAACACCATATATTTT. This gives the protein CASSSMSGGSGNTIYF.

The chain combines TRBV10-3 with TRBJ1-3; D remains unclear. This CDR3 comprises 13 residues. Germline assignment: CDR1 ENHRY and CDR2 SYGVKD. The V gene lost 4 bases and the J gene lost 0 bases, with 4 bases spanning the gap. The CDR3 spells CAISVASGNTIYF. The CDR3 region has the DNA TGTGCCATCAGTGTGGCCTCTGGAAACACCATATATTTT.

The chain recombines TRBV18 with TRBJ2-1, with 10 positions matching TRBD2. The V and J ends lost 6 bases and 7 bases, in that order; junction bases with no gene match: 12. CDR1 and CDR2 (germline): KGHSH, LQKENI. The CDR3 loop spans 16 amino acids. DNA of the CDR3: TGTGCCAGCTCCAGAATAAGCGGGAGGGCCGGGAATGAGCAGTTCTTC. It codes for CASSRISGRAGNEQFF.

The chain links TRBV4-1 to TRBJ2-7; the D gene is possibly TRBD1 (6 bases). Between the trimmed V and J ends, which lost 1 base and 3 bases, there was a span of 16 bases. CDR3 length: 16 amino acids. Germline lookup yields CDR1 MGHRA and CDR2 YSYEKL. The CDR3 is CASSQVGQSLNYEQYF. The CDR3 bases are TGCGCCAGCAGCCAAGTAGGACAGAGTCTTAACTACGAGCAGTACTTC.

This clone has a single count. The rearrangement links TRBV27 to TRBJ2-7; 9 bases are a match to TRBD2. Germline CDR1 MNHEY, CDR2 SMNVEV (reference sequence). The V and J ends lost 4 bases and 2 bases, in that order; junction bases with no gene match: 15. CDR3 length: 18 residues. CDR3 coding DNA: TGTGCCAGCAGTTCGATAGCCCCCGGCGGGAGGGCCCCCTACGAGCAGTACGTC. This translates into CASSSIAPGGRAPYEQYV.

This chain connects TRBV6-5 to TRBJ1-1; possible D gene TRBD1, 6 bases. V lost 7 bases and J 1 base, leaving 16 bases between the germline ends. Per the germline V gene, CDR1 is MNHEY and CDR2 is SVGAGI. This CDR3 comprises 15 residues. The CDR3 DNA follows: TGTGCCAGCATCACCCGCGGGGGCCCGAACACTGAAGCTTTCTTT. Its translation: CASITRGGPNTEAFF.

The chain has TRBV28 and TRBJ2-7, with 8 bases lining up with TRBD2. The ends lost 4 bases at V and 4 bases at J; junction bases unmatched: 15. There are 17 residues in the CDR3. From germline, CDR1 is MDHEN and CDR2 SYDVKM. In DNA form, the CDR3 reads TGTGCCAGCAGTTCCCGGGGGGGCGGGAGCGGGAGATACGAGCAGTACTTC. It codes for CASSSRGGGSGRYEQYF.

This sequence joins TRBV6-6 and TRBJ1-4, with a tentative D call TRBD1 (6 bases). The germline V and J ends were trimmed by 10 bases and 5 bases, with 14 bases remaining between them. This CDR3 spans 13 amino acids. Germline CDR1 is MNHNY and CDR2 is SVGAGI (reference sequence). CDR3 bases: TGTGCCACCACAGGGCGGAAAAATGAAAAACTGTTTTTT. It codes for CATTGRKNEKLFF.

The rearrangement joins TRBV7-8 to TRBJ1-6; D uncertain. The germline V gene encodes CDR1 SGHVS and CDR2 FQNEAQ. Trimming removed 6 bases at V and 12 bases at J, with 9 bases between. There are 11 residues in the CDR3. This CDR3 reads CASRSEGPLHF. CDR3 sequence (DNA): TGTGCCAGCAGGTCTGAGGGACCCCTCCACTTT.